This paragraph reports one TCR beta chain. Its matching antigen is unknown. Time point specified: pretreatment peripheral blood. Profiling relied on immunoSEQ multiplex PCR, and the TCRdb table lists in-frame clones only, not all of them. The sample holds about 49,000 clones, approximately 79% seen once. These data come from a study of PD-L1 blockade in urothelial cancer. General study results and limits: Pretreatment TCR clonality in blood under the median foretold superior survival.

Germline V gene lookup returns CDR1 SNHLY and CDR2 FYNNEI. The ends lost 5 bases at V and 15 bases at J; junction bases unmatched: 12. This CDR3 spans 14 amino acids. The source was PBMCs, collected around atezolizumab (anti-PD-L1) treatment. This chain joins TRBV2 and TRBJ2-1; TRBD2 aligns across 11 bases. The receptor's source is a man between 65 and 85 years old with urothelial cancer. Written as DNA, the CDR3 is TGTGCCAGCAGTCCGGCACCGACTAGCGGGAATGGGTTCTTC. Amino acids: CASSPAPTSGNGFF.